The rows below give T cell receptor beta chains drawn from one sample of a study of T-cell reconstitution after alpha-beta-depleted transplantation in children. TCRdb called the PCR reads again in MiXCR, with one record for every CDR3 protein. The sample carries fewer than 550,000 distinct CDR3 sequences, about 10% recorded once. Specimen: PBMCs, collected before TCRalphabeta/CD19-depleted stem cell transplant. The receptors originated from a child under 10 years old with inherited bone marrow failure, due to receive a stem cell transplant. Both conserved end residues are part of each CDR3. D genes are given only for firm matches. Where a row states a size, it is once, few, many or the class of an expanded clone; other rows omit it.

V gene,D gene,J gene,clone size,CDR3 DNA,CDR3 protein
TRBV29-1,NA,TRBJ2-2,NA,TGCAGCGTTGGGGCGGGGTCCGGGGAGCTGTTTTTT,CSVGAGSGELFF
TRBV4-3,TRBD1,TRBJ2-5,many,TGCGCCAGCAGCCAAGAATCGGGACAGGAAGAGACCCAGTACTTC,CASSQESGQEETQYF
TRBV4-2,TRBD2,TRBJ2-1,many,TGTGCCAGCAGCCAAGGGTCTAGCGGGATGAATGAGCAGTTCTTC,CASSQGSSGMNEQFF
TRBV18,TRBD2,TRBJ2-2,NA,TGTGCCAGCTCACCATCCCCTAGCGGAGCCCGAAACACCGGGGAGCTGTTTTTT,CASSPSPSGARNTGELFF
TRBV4-3,NA,TRBJ2-1,few,TGCGCCAGCAGCCGCATATCTAAAGGTTTCGATGAGCAGTTCTTC,CASSRISKGFDEQFF
TRBV7-9,TRBD1,TRBJ2-5,many,TGTGCCAGCAGCTCCTCCCCAGGGGGAGAGACCCAGTACTTC,CASSSSPGGETQYF
TRBV27,TRBD2,TRBJ2-2,few,TGTGCCAGCAGTTCACTAGCGGGAGGGGAGGGAACCGGGGAGCTGTTTTTT,CASSSLAGGEGTGELFF
TRBV5-1,NA,TRBJ1-3,many,TGCGCCAGCAGCTTGGCCCAGACACCAAACTCTGGAAACACCATATATTTT,CASSLAQTPNSGNTIYF
TRBV27,TRBD2,TRBJ2-3,many,TGTGCCAGCGAAATCCCGAACGGGACTAGCGTCACAGATACGCAGTATTTT,CASEIPNGTSVTDTQYF
TRBV12-3/TRBV12-4,TRBD1,TRBJ1-6,few,TGTGCCAGCAGTTGGGACAGGGGGTGGCTTAATTCACCCCTCCACTTT,CASSWDRGWLNSPLHF
TRBV4-1,TRBD2,TRBJ2-2,many,TGCGCCAGTTCCAGGACTAGGGACACCGGGGAGCTGTTTTTT,CASSRTRDTGELFF
TRBV29-1,NA,TRBJ2-4,many,TGCAGCGTTGAACGTGGGGACATTCAGTACTTC,CSVERGDIQYF
TRBV2,NA,TRBJ2-4,NA,TGTGCCAGCAGTGAAAACCGCGGGGTATCCAAAAACATTCAGTACTTC,CASSENRGVSKNIQYF
TRBV5-1,TRBD2,TRBJ2-5,many,TGCGCCAGCAGGAGGACTAGCGGGATCCAAGAGACCCAGTACTTC,CASRRTSGIQETQYF
TRBV4-3,NA,TRBJ1-4,few,TGCGCCAGCAGCTCAAAGCTGGGTGCGGGGACTAATGAAAAACTGTTTTTT,CASSSKLGAGTNEKLFF
TRBV30,NA,TRBJ2-1,many,TGTGCCTGGAGTGTACAGGGAGGCAATGAGCAGTTCTTC,CAWSVQGGNEQFF
TRBV12-3/TRBV12-4,NA,TRBJ2-1,many,TGTGCCAGCAGTTTAGCGCGGCAGCATGAGCAGTTCTTC,CASSLARQHEQFF
TRBV9,NA,TRBJ2-7,many,TGTGCCAGCAGCTTAAGCGGTTTTGGAGAGCAGTACTTC,CASSLSGFGEQYF